These 2 T cell receptor beta chains came from one sample sequenced in a study of blood T cell repertoires in COVID-19 (TCRdb year 2020). Receptor amplification or capture employed the immunoSEQ multiplex PCR assay. Imported from immuneACCESS, the table was reduced by TCRdb to in-frame sequences with V and J called. These copies leave out some clones; in studies compared against another copy, an unresolved V gene accounts for under half, and the cause of the remainder is not known. The sample yields about 150,000 clones; about 80% were counted once. The ten largest clonotypes hold about 29% of the sample. Sequencing was done on a sample of peripheral blood. These receptors all stem from a woman aged 55-75 years with acute or convalescent COVID-19.

Comments on this clone: A read error may produce the germline difference seen at one junction end. V usage is TRBV7-7 and J usage is TRBJ2-5, with 11 bases aligning to TRBD2. The CDR3 consists of 15 residues. Per germline, CDR1 SSHAT and CDR2 FNYEAQ (reference sequence). The CDR3 DNA reads TGTGCTAGCAGCTTAGCGGGGGGGCGTCGGGAGACCCAGTACTTC. The encoded protein is CASSLAGGRRETQYF.

CDR3 sequence (DNA): TGCGCCAGCAGCTTTGGTATAGGGGCAGATACGCAGTATTTT. Encoded protein: CASSFGIGADTQYF. The chain recombines TRBV5-1 with TRBJ2-3; maybe TRBD1 (5 bases). This CDR3 contains 14 residues. V was shortened by 2 bases and J by 4 bases, with 11 bases between the two germline ends. The germline V gene has CDR1 SGHRS and CDR2 YFSETQ. The whole variable domain, remainder taken from reference TRBV5-1 and TRBJ2-3, is KAGVTQTPRYLIKTRGQQVTLSCSPISGHRSVSWYQQTPGQGLQFLFEYFSETQRNKGNFPGRFSGRQFSNSRSEMNVSTLELGDSALYLCASSFGIGADTQYFGPGTRLTVL.